The TCR beta chain under discussion was sequenced for a study of CD8+CD57+ T cells in acquired aplastic anemia. On the study more broadly: An average of roughly 2.9 ug of DNA was obtained from sorted CD4+ and CD8+ cells. Study results and caveats: Patients versus controls showed no significant CD8+ Simpson's diversity difference. There were roughly 30 CD8+ CDR3 sequences that occurred in both patients and controls.

Concerning this clonotype itself: Antigen unknown. The junction differs from germline at one of its ends, possibly a read error.

The CDR3 is made up of 16 amino acids. The germline V gene has CDR1 DFQATT and CDR2 SNEGSKA (reference sequence). Genomic DNA was employed as the template in profiling TCR beta VDJ and CDR3. From the reads, TCRdb called clonotypes with MiXCR, one entry per CDR3 protein. The top ten clones hold 8.5% to 10% of a sample with some 200,000 distinct CDR3 sequences, around half of them seen once. The authors sequenced patients whose flow cytometry had shown CD8+CD57+ cell expansion. Patients had undergone no therapy by the time their blood was sampled. The chain carries TRBV20-1 and TRBJ2-1; either TRBD1 or TRBD2 may supply D (7 bases each). The sequenced sample consisted of sorted CD4+, CD8+, or CD8+CD57+ T cells (not recorded which) from PBMCs. The source of this sequence is a human donor with aplastic anemia. CDR3 bases: TGCAGCGCTAGAGGTTGGAGGCCAGGGGGGGGCAATGAGCAGTTCTTC. Translation: CSARGWRPGGGNEQFF.